Each of the 27 T cell receptor beta chains below was sequenced from the same sample in a study of blood T cell repertoires in COVID-19. This table comes from immunoSEQ multiplex PCR, and its TCRdb copy is limited to in-frame clones, with some not included. Found here are 95,000 to 100,000 clones, about nine tenths of them singletons; the top ten hold 17%. Sample: peripheral blood. These receptor sequences come from a man aged 45-65 years with acute or convalescent COVID-19.

The CDR3 protein is CASSHFHADTQYF. CDR3 bases: TGTGCCAGCAGCCACTTCCATGCGGATACGCAGTATTTT. V gene TRBV3-1 (or the pseudogene TRBV3-2) combines with J gene TRBJ2-3, with D uncertain. V was shortened by 3 bases and J by 6 bases, with 10 bases between the two germline ends. The length of the CDR3 is 13 residues. Germline CDR1 is LGHDT and CDR2 is YNNKEL (reference sequence).

The chain joins TRBV5-1 to TRBJ2-5; D ambiguous. This CDR3 is built from 16 residues. Per the germline V gene, CDR1 is SGHRS and CDR2 is YFSETQ. V was trimmed by 0 bases and J by 0 bases, leaving 12 bases between them. The CDR3 DNA reads as TGCGCCAGCAGCTTGGAGTCGGCAGGCTACCAAGAGACCCAGTACTTC. Encoded protein: CASSLESAGYQETQYF.

The chain couples TRBV24-1 to TRBJ1-2, with 11 bases fitting TRBD1. CDR3 length equals 16 residues. V was clipped by 2 bases and J by 4 bases; unmatched bases: 5. Germline CDR1 KGHDR, CDR2 SFDVKD. In DNA, the CDR3 is TGTGCCACCAGTGATTCGTGGACAGGGGGCAGCTATGGCTACACCTTC. Protein product: CATSDSWTGGSYGYTF.

The V call is TRBV14, the J call TRBJ2-5; D might be TRBD1 (5 bases). This CDR3 is built from 16 residues. V was shortened by 0 bases and J by 7 bases, with 18 bases between the two germline ends. Germline V lookup: CDR1 SGHDN, CDR2 FVKESK. CDR3 sequence reads: CASSQEGQLHRGTQYF. The DNA for the CDR3 is TGTGCCAGCAGCCAAGAAGGACAACTACACCGTGGGACCCAGTACTTC. Using reference TRBV14 and TRBJ2-5 for the parts outside the CDR3, the full variable domain is EAGVTQFPSHSVIEKGQTVTLRCDPISGHDNLYWYRRVMGKEIKFLLHFVKESKQDESGMPNNRFLAERTGGTYSTLKVQPAELEDSGVYFCASSQEGQLHRGTQYFGPGTRLLVL.

This rearrangement joins TRBV5-4 to TRBJ2-7; 8 bases are shared with TRBD2. The CDR3 spans 13 residues. Germline V gene sequence: CDR1 SGHNT, CDR2 YYREEE (reference sequence). V was pared by 1 base and J by 7 bases, with 4 bases of the junction left unmatched. CDR3 region: CASSLSLAGEQYF. CDR3 bases: TGTGCCAGCAGCTTGTCCCTAGCGGGTGAGCAGTACTTC.

The V gene is TRBV18, the J gene TRBJ2-7, with 9 bases matching TRBD1. V lost 2 bases and J lost 1; bases outside the gene matches: 0. The germline V gene encodes CDR1 KGHSH and CDR2 LQKENI. This CDR3 spans 14 amino acids. In DNA, the CDR3 is TGTGCCAGCTCACCAGGGACAGGGTCCTACGAGCAGTACTTC. Translation gives CASSPGTGSYEQYF.

This rearrangement joins TRBV11-3 to TRBJ1-1; 8 bases line up with TRBD1. Germline V gene lookup returns CDR1 SGHNT and CDR2 YENEEA. After removal of 5 bases from V and 1 base from J, the junction contained 6 bases not matched to a gene. CDR3 size: 15 residues. The CDR3 DNA reads as TGTGCCAGCAGCCCCCGACAGGGGAGGAACACTGAAGCTTTCTTT. Protein sequence: CASSPRQGRNTEAFF.

This clone came up once. V and J are TRBV18 and TRBJ1-6; no clear D gene. Trimming cost V 2 bases and J 8 bases, with 13 bases left between them. Germline lookup yields CDR1 KGHSH and CDR2 LQKENI. This CDR3 spans 15 amino acids. CDR3: CASSPEPGGYSPLHF. The DNA for the CDR3 is TGTGCCAGCTCACCAGAACCTGGAGGGTATTCACCCCTCCACTTT.

The chain joins TRBV6-2 or TRBV6-3 to TRBJ1-6, with a tentative D call TRBD1 (6 bases). Germline CDR1 MNHEY, CDR2 SVGEGT. The CDR3 has 15 residues. Trimming pared 6 bases from V and 6 bases from J, leaving 15 bases between. The CDR3 bases are TGTGCCAGCAGCCTCGTCGGGACAATTAATTCACCCCTCCACTTT. Its protein is CASSLVGTINSPLHF.

The J gene is TRBJ1-5, the V gene TRBV7-9; TRBD1 matches at 11 bases. The CDR3 has 16 amino acids. Germline V CDR1 and CDR2: SEHNR, FQNEAQ (reference sequence). V was pared by 5 bases and J by 4 bases, with 7 bases of the junction left unmatched. Written as DNA, the CDR3 is TGTGCCAGCAGCCAGGACAGGGGGCTAGGGAATCAGCCCCAGCATTTT. Residues: CASSQDRGLGNQPQHF.

The CDR3 loop is CASSLRTDYNEKLFF. In DNA, the CDR3 is TGTGCCAGTAGCCTGAGGACAGATTATAATGAAAAACTGTTTTTT. The rearrangement joins TRBV19 to TRBJ1-4, with D maybe TRBD1 (6 bases). The CDR3 totals 15 residues. Trimming removed 6 bases at V and 4 bases at J, with 15 bases between. Germline CDR1 and CDR2: LNHDA and SQIVND (reference sequence).

V usage is TRBV7-2 and J usage is TRBJ2-3, with 9 bases that match TRBD1. Trimming cost V 4 bases and J 4 bases; bases outside gene matches: 6. Per the germline V gene, CDR1 is SGHTA and CDR2 is FQGNSA. The CDR3 consists of 15 residues. This CDR3 is CASSSTGGIADTQYF. The CDR3, as DNA: TGTGCCAGCAGCTCTACAGGGGGCATAGCAGATACGCAGTATTTT.

The chain couples TRBV20-1 to TRBJ2-7; 8 bases match TRBD2. The germline V gene has CDR1 DFQATT and CDR2 SNEGSKA (reference sequence). This CDR3 is 14 amino acids long. The V gene end was trimmed by 3 bases and the J gene end by 6 bases; junction bases not matched to a gene: 10. The DNA of the CDR3 is TGCAGTGCTAGTACCGGGGGGGGCATAATCGAGCAGTACTTC. Translated: CSASTGGGIIEQYF.

The chain carries TRBV10-2 and TRBJ1-3; D perhaps matches TRBD1 (5 bases). V lost 2 bases, J lost 0 bases, and 14 bases lay in between. The germline gives CDR1 WSHSY, CDR2 SAAADI. The CDR3 contains 17 residues. The CDR3 nucleotides read TGCGCCAGCAGTGAGGACGACAGCTATCTCTCTGGAAACACCATATATTTT. It codes for CASSEDDSYLSGNTIYF.

The chain carries TRBV18 and TRBJ2-7; 8 bases map to TRBD1. This CDR3 has 17 amino acids. Germline V lookup: CDR1 KGHSH, CDR2 LQKENI. V shed 1 base, J shed 7 bases, and the junction held 15 bases outside the gene matches. DNA of the CDR3: TGTGCCAGCTCACCACGGATCTTGGACAGGGCCCTCTGGGAGCAGTACTTC. As protein: CASSPRILDRALWEQYF.

This chain uses TRBV2 with TRBJ1-1, with D tentatively TRBD1 (6 bases). The CDR3 contains 14 residues. Trimming removed 4 bases at V and 7 bases at J, with 16 bases between. Germline values: CDR1 SNHLY, CDR2 FYNNEI. CDR3 amino acids: CASSVGGAPVEAFF. Here the CDR3 DNA reads TGTGCCAGCAGTGTTGGGGGGGCCCCTGTTGAAGCTTTCTTT.

The chain is built from TRBV7-2 and TRBJ1-6; D possibly corresponds to TRBD1 (6 bases). V was clipped by 6 bases and J by 7 bases, with 16 bases between them. CDR1 and CDR2 (germline): SGHTA, FQGNSA. This CDR3 has 15 amino acids. CDR3 sequence (DNA): TGTGCCAGCAGGACAGGACGACGGGGAAATTCACCCCTCCACTTT. Protein sequence: CASRTGRRGNSPLHF. Using reference TRBV7-2 and TRBJ1-6 for the parts outside the CDR3, the full variable domain is GAGVSQSPSNKVTEKGKDVELRCDPISGHTALYWYRQSLGQGLEFLIYFQGNSAPDKSGLPSDRFSAERTGGSVSTLTIQRTQQEDSAVYLCASRTGRRGNSPLHFGNGTRLTVT.

The chain joins TRBV5-1 to TRBJ1-4; 7 positions match TRBD1. Germline CDR1 is SGHRS and CDR2 is YFSETQ. The CDR3 is 14 amino acids. Trimming at V came to 6 bases and at J to 7 bases, leaving 9 bases not matched to a gene. The CDR3 loop reads CASKHRGPFEKLFF. The CDR3, as DNA: TGCGCCAGCAAACACAGGGGACCATTTGAAAAACTGTTTTTT.

The chain carries TRBV23-1 and TRBJ2-7; no firm D call. TRBV23-1 is an ORF, with its function uncertain. The CDR3 spans 15 residues. Trimming took 3 bases from V and 3 from J, leaving 15 bases between them. As DNA, the CDR3 is TGCGCCAGCAGTCACCTTACAGAGTCGGACTACGAGCAGTACTTC. This gives the protein CASSHLTESDYEQYF.

This CDR3 is CASSGQGIFTEAFF. Written as DNA, the CDR3 is TGTGCCAGCAGCGGACAGGGGATTTTCACTGAAGCTTTCTTT. This chain uses TRBV2 with TRBJ1-1, with 9 positions matching TRBD1. Looked up from germline, CDR1 is SNHLY and CDR2 is FYNNEI. This CDR3 has 14 residues. The V and J ends lost 6 bases and 4 bases, in that order; junction bases with no gene match: 6.

The V and J genes are TRBV5-6 and TRBJ1-1, with D perhaps matching TRBD1 (5 bases). This CDR3 region has 13 residues. V lost 2 bases and J 4 bases, leaving 9 bases between the germline ends. Germline values: CDR1 SGHDT, CDR2 YYEEEE. The CDR3 DNA is TGTGCCAGCAGCTTTAACAGGATCACTGAAGCTTTCTTT. This sequence encodes CASSFNRITEAFF.

The chain recombines TRBV24-1 with TRBJ1-2, with 8 nucleotides matching TRBD1. This CDR3 has 13 amino acids. CDR1 KGHDR and CDR2 SFDVKD come from the germline V gene. Trimming took 4 bases from V and 6 from J; bases not matched to a gene: 3. CDR3 loop: CATSDRTGNGYTF. Written as DNA, the CDR3 is TGTGCCACCAGTGACCGGACAGGGAATGGCTACACCTTC.

The chain uses TRBV5-5 and TRBJ1-1; D perhaps matches TRBD1 (5 bases). There are 14 residues in the CDR3. V dropped 3 bases and J dropped 0 bases, with 9 bases sitting between them. Per the germline V gene, CDR1 is SGHKS and CDR2 is YYEKEE (reference sequence). The CDR3 DNA reads as TGTGCCAGCAGCTGGGGCACCATGAACACTGAAGCTTTCTTT. It translates to CASSWGTMNTEAFF.

The V gene is TRBV7-3, the J gene TRBJ1-5; possibly TRBD1 for D (5 bases). Trimming removed 3 bases at V and 4 bases at J, with 7 bases between. The CDR3 spans 13 residues. Germline V lookup: CDR1 SGHTA, CDR2 FQGTGA. The CDR3 coding sequence is TGTGCCAGCAGCTTGCACAGGAATCAGCCCCAGCATTTT. This sequence encodes CASSLHRNQPQHF.

The chain is built from TRBV18 and TRBJ2-7; unclear D gene. CDR3 length: 13 residues. Deletions cut 2 bases from V and 4 bases from J, with 9 bases between. Germline-derived CDR1 and CDR2 are KGHSH and LQKENI. The CDR3 nucleotides are TGTGCCAGCTCACCAGGGCCAACGTACGAGCAGTACTTC. Translation gives CASSPGPTYEQYF.

This clone is a singleton in its sample. The chain uses TRBV24-1 and TRBJ1-2, with 7 bases fitting TRBD1. This CDR3 region has 15 residues. V shed 0 bases and J 4 bases; nucleotides not matched to a gene: 4. The germline V gene encodes CDR1 KGHDR and CDR2 SFDVKD. This chain's CDR3 is CATSDLHTGAYGYTF. DNA for the CDR3: TGTGCCACCAGTGATTTGCATACAGGGGCCTATGGCTACACCTTC.

The V call is TRBV28, the J call TRBJ1-5; D is undetermined. CDR1 and CDR2 (germline): MDHEN, SYDVKM. Trimming took 8 bases from V and 2 from J, leaving 16 bases between them. This CDR3 comprises 15 residues. CDR3 coding DNA: TGTGCCAGCTGGAAAGAAGGAGTGGGCAATCAGCCCCAGCATTTT. It translates to CASWKEGVGNQPQHF.